The 30 T cell receptor beta chains reported below all come from one sample, sequenced in a study of shared clonotypes between healthy human individuals. Using immunoSEQ multiplex PCR, the repertoire was profiled, and TCRdb retains in-frame clones only, with some absent. Counted here are a few million clones, about 92% occurring once; the ten biggest clones make up around 0.15%. Sequenced input: naive CD4+ T cells sorted from blood. The subset is: CD45RA+ positively selected. The receptors were gathered from a man between 18 and 35 years old in good health.

To note about this clone: This CDR3 is also generated by other DNA sequences in the sample. V usage is TRBV5-1 and J usage is TRBJ2-2, with TRBD2 identical over 7 bases. With V trimmed by 4 bases and J by 4 bases, 7 bases remained unmatched. This CDR3 comprises 15 residues. Per the germline V gene, CDR1 is SGHRS and CDR2 is YFSETQ. The CDR3 reads CASSLGLAVTGELFF. CDR3 DNA sequence: TGCGCCAGCAGCCTGGGGCTAGCGGTCACCGGGGAGCTGTTTTTT.

The chain links TRBV7-2 to TRBJ2-2; TRBD1 might be the D (5 bases). CDR1 SGHTA and CDR2 FQGNSA come from the germline V gene. Between the trimmed V and J ends, which lost 2 bases and 3 bases, there was a span of 10 bases. The CDR3 length is 15 residues. CDR3 coding DNA: TGTGCCAGCAGCTTATTTGTGACAGACACCGGGGAGCTGTTTTTT. This translates into CASSLFVTDTGELFF. Filled out from reference TRBV7-2 and TRBJ2-2, the complete variable domain reads GAGVSQSPSNKVTEKGKDVELRCDPISGHTALYWYRQSLGQGLEFLIYFQGNSAPDKSGLPSDRFSAERTGGSVSTLTIQRTQQEDSAVYLCASSLFVTDTGELFFGEGSRLTVL.

This clone was detected only once. The chain carries TRBV7-9 and TRBJ2-3; tentatively, D is TRBD2 (6 bases). There are 16 residues in the CDR3. CDR1 is SEHNR, CDR2 FQNEAQ, per germline (reference sequence). The V end lost 1 base, the J end lost 2 bases, and 13 bases lay between the germline ends. CDR3 amino acids: CASSLEEGFYTDTQYF. The CDR3 DNA sequence: TGTGCCAGCAGCTTAGAGGAGGGGTTCTACACAGATACGCAGTATTTT.

The CDR3 region is CASSGWNTEAFF. The DNA of the CDR3 is TGCGCCAGCAGTGGTTGGAACACTGAAGCTTTCTTT. The chain employs TRBV10-1 and TRBJ1-1; the D is unclear. Per germline, CDR1 WNHNN and CDR2 SYGVQD (reference sequence). V was shortened by 4 bases and J by 1 base, with 4 bases between the two germline ends. The CDR3 consists of 12 residues.

This chain connects TRBV2 to TRBJ2-4, with D possibly being TRBD1 (5 bases). The germline gives CDR1 SNHLY, CDR2 FYNNEI. This CDR3 region has 15 residues. The germline V and J ends were trimmed by 6 bases and 0 bases, with 12 bases remaining between them. For the CDR3, the DNA is TGTGCCAGCAGAGGAGACAGTCTAGCCAAAAACATTCAGTACTTC. It specifies CASRGDSLAKNIQYF.

V is TRBV30 and J is TRBJ1-4; 7 bases fit TRBD1. The CDR3 spans 16 residues. After removal of 3 bases from V and 8 bases from J, the junction contained 15 bases not matched to a gene. Germline V gene data show CDR1 as GTSNPN and CDR2 as SVGIG (reference sequence). Written as DNA, the CDR3 is TGTGCCTGGAGCCCGACAGGGTTTAGGGTTGACGAAAAACTGTTTTTT. As protein: CAWSPTGFRVDEKLFF.

With regard to this clone: The same CDR3 also results from other DNA sequences found in this sample. This chain uses TRBV7-9 with TRBJ2-7, with a tentative D call TRBD2 (6 bases). The CDR3 is 14 amino acids. Germline V CDR1 and CDR2: SEHNR, FQNEAQ (reference sequence). Trimming cost V 1 base and J 1 base, with 8 bases left between them. CDR3 protein: CASSLGGGSYEQYF. DNA of the CDR3: TGTGCCAGCAGCTTAGGAGGAGGGTCCTACGAGCAGTACTTC.

The chain carries TRBV28 and TRBJ1-6, with 10 bases fitting TRBD1. This CDR3 is 16 amino acids long. Germline V lookup: CDR1 MDHEN, CDR2 SYDVKM. Trimming took 2 bases from V and 8 from J; bases not matched to a gene: 6. The DNA of the CDR3 is TGTGCCAGCAGTTTACTTGTAGGACAGGGGGATTCACCCCTCCACTTT. This gives the protein CASSLLVGQGDSPLHF.

The chain couples TRBV19 to TRBJ2-1; D is undetermined. CDR3 length: 13 residues. Germline lookup yields CDR1 LNHDA and CDR2 SQIVND (reference sequence). Trimming cost V 4 bases and J 4 bases, with 8 bases left between them. The CDR3 sequence is CASSKGFYNEQFF. CDR3 in DNA: TGTGCCAGTAGTAAAGGCTTTTACAATGAGCAGTTCTTC.

The chain couples TRBV27 to TRBJ2-4, with 8 bases matching TRBD2. Germline assignment: CDR1 MNHEY and CDR2 SMNVEV (reference sequence). Losses at the gene ends were 3 bases for V and 6 bases for J; bases not matched to a gene: 4. CDR3 size: 14 residues. The CDR3 spells CASSFAAGGNIQYF. The CDR3 DNA follows: TGTGCCAGCAGTTTTGCGGCGGGAGGAAACATTCAGTACTTC.

The gene calls are TRBV5-1 and TRBJ2-3; D remains unclear. Trimming removed 2 bases from V and 4 bases from J, with 11 bases in between. The CDR3 is made up of 14 amino acids. Germline V gene sequence: CDR1 SGHRS, CDR2 YFSETQ. Here the CDR3 reads CASSFSGIADTQYF. The CDR3 bases are TGCGCCAGCAGCTTTTCTGGGATAGCAGATACGCAGTATTTT.

This clone showed up just a few times. Different DNA sequences within this sample yield the same CDR3. The CDR3 DNA reads TGCAGTGCTAGACCACAAGAGACCCAGTACTTC. Protein: CSARPQETQYF. The chain couples TRBV20-1 to TRBJ2-5, with D hard to call. V was trimmed by 2 bases and J by 2 bases, leaving 3 bases between them. Germline assignment: CDR1 DFQATT and CDR2 SNEGSKA (reference sequence). The CDR3 is made up of 11 amino acids.

The V call is TRBV4-1, the J call TRBJ2-5; 7 bases line up with TRBD1. The CDR3 is 16 residues long. The germline CDR1 and CDR2 sequences are MGHRA and YSYEKL. With V trimmed by 1 base and J by 0 bases, 5 bases remained unmatched. The DNA for the CDR3 is TGCGCCAGCAGCCAAGGACAGGGTTCAAACCAAGAGACCCAGTACTTC. This encodes CASSQGQGSNQETQYF.

CDR3 coding DNA: TGTGCCAGCAGTGAAGGTAAAACGCTAGCGGGCTACGAGCAGTACTTC. Amino acids: CASSEGKTLAGYEQYF. The genes are TRBV6-1 and TRBJ2-7; 8 bases are a match to TRBD2. The CDR3 length is 16 residues. Trimming cost V 1 base and J 3 bases; bases outside gene matches: 8. Per germline, CDR1 MNHNS and CDR2 SASEGT.

V gene TRBV5-1 combines with J gene TRBJ1-3, with no clear D. Germline V CDR1 and CDR2: SGHRS, YFSETQ. Trimming removed 5 bases from V and 0 bases from J, with 9 bases in between. The CDR3 is made up of 14 amino acids. The CDR3 here is CASSEGNSGNTIYF. As DNA, the CDR3 is TGCGCCAGCAGTGAGGGAAACTCTGGAAACACCATATATTTT.

The chain joins TRBV28 to TRBJ1-4, with TRBD1 as a possible D gene (5 bases). This CDR3 spans 19 amino acids. CDR1 and CDR2 from the germline V gene are MDHEN and SYDVKM. Deletions cut 3 bases from V and 5 bases from J, with 25 bases between. The CDR3 region is CASSFPTGARVPGNEKLFF. The CDR3 coding sequence is TGTGCCAGCAGTTTCCCCACCGGGGCGAGGGTACCCGGGAATGAAAAACTGTTTTTT.

Concerning this clone itself: The junction departs from germline at one end; a sequencing error may be responsible. The J gene is TRBJ2-3, the V gene TRBV7-9, with D possibly matching TRBD2 (5 bases). From germline, CDR1 is SEHNR and CDR2 FQNEAQ (reference sequence). The CDR3 runs 15 residues. CDR3 residues: CASSLVQASRDTQYF. The CDR3 DNA follows: TGTGCCAGCAGCTTAGTTCAGGCTAGCAGAGATACGCAGTATTTT.

V gene TRBV28 combines with J gene TRBJ1-1; D is possibly TRBD1 (6 bases). CDR3 length: 14 amino acids. Germline V gives CDR1 MDHEN, CDR2 SYDVKM. V lost 7 bases and J 2 bases, leaving 14 bases between the germline ends. DNA of the CDR3: TGTGCCAGCACCCCCAGGGGTATTAACACTGAAGCTTTCTTT. It codes for CASTPRGINTEAFF.

J is TRBJ1-4 and V is TRBV10-3, with D tentatively TRBD1 (6 bases). Germline V CDR1 and CDR2: ENHRY, SYGVKD. The CDR3 contains 15 residues. V was pared by 8 bases and J by 0 bases, with 13 bases between. CDR3 residues: CAIQEGGATNEKLFF. In nucleotides, the CDR3 is TGTGCCATCCAGGAGGGGGGAGCAACTAATGAAAAACTGTTTTTT.

This chain links TRBV5-1 with TRBJ2-5; D is ambiguous. The CDR3 has 13 amino acids. V lost 5 bases and J 2 bases, leaving 10 bases between the germline ends. Germline loops: CDR1 SGHRS, CDR2 YFSETQ. In DNA form, the CDR3 reads TGCGCCAGCAGGGGGTCTTCGCAAGAGACCCAGTACTTC. It is translated as CASRGSSQETQYF.

This clone was counted once. The rearrangement joins TRBV9 to TRBJ2-1; D remains ambiguous. The CDR3 loop spans 15 amino acids. Looked up from germline, CDR1 is SGDLS and CDR2 is YYNGEE. Between the trimmed V and J ends, which lost 3 bases and 3 bases, there was a span of 13 bases. The CDR3 nucleotides are TGTGCCAGCAGCGCTGTAGACTTCCTCTACAATGAGCAGTTCTTC. Protein: CASSAVDFLYNEQFF. Using reference TRBV9 and TRBJ2-1 for the parts outside the CDR3, the full variable domain is DSGVTQTPKHLITATGQRVTLRCSPRSGDLSVYWYQQSLDQGLQFLIQYYNGEERAKGNILERFSAQQFPDLHSELNLSSLELGDSALYFCASSAVDFLYNEQFFGPGTRLTVL.

J is TRBJ2-5 and V is TRBV7-8; possible D gene TRBD2, 5 bases. This CDR3 is built from 16 residues. V was shortened by 0 bases and J by 1 base, with 12 bases between the two germline ends. CDR1 SGHVS and CDR2 FQNEAQ come from the germline V gene. The CDR3: CASSLAPSGLQETQYF. The CDR3 DNA reads TGTGCCAGCAGCTTAGCGCCGAGCGGACTCCAAGAGACCCAGTACTTC.

The genes are TRBV19 and TRBJ2-3; D is perhaps TRBD1 or TRBD2 (5 bases each). Germline V gene sequence: CDR1 LNHDA, CDR2 SQIVND (reference sequence). The CDR3 sequence is 12 residues long. Trimming stripped 9 bases from V and 4 bases from J, with 11 bases between. In DNA form, the CDR3 reads TGTGCCAGCGGGGCTCCTCCAGATACGCAGTATTTT. Protein product: CASGAPPDTQYF.

The chain is built from TRBV6-5 and TRBJ1-3; the D is unclear. The germline V gene has CDR1 MNHEY and CDR2 SVGAGI. The V gene lost 2 bases and the J gene lost 5 bases, with 4 bases spanning the gap. There are 12 residues in the CDR3. The CDR3 loop reads CASSYNRNTIYF. The CDR3 coding sequence is TGTGCCAGCAGTTACAATCGAAACACCATATATTTT.

The chain recombines TRBV19 with TRBJ1-4, with TRBD1 matching 8 bases. The trim removed 7 bases at V and 6 bases at J, leaving 7 bases unmatched. The CDR3 is 14 residues long. CDR1 and CDR2 (germline): LNHDA, SQIVND (reference sequence). In nucleotides, the CDR3 is TGTGCCAGTAAAAAGACAGGGGAATATGAAAAACTGTTTTTT. Translating it yields CASKKTGEYEKLFF.

The J gene is TRBJ1-1, the V gene TRBV28, with a weak D call TRBD1 (6 bases). Per the germline V gene, CDR1 is MDHEN and CDR2 is SYDVKM. V lost 5 bases and J lost 2, with 15 bases in between. The CDR3 is 15 residues long. The CDR3 bases are TGTGCCAGCAGTCCATTGACAGGCGGTAACACTGAAGCTTTCTTT. Translation: CASSPLTGGNTEAFF.

CDR3 residues: CASGGGQGAWDDEQYF. The CDR3 coding sequence is TGTGCTAGTGGGGGCGGACAGGGCGCGTGGGATGACGAGCAGTACTTC. The J gene is TRBJ2-7, the V gene TRBV12-5; 8 bases are a match to TRBD1. The J segment lost 5 bases and the V segment lost 6 bases, leaving 15 bases of the junction unmatched. There are 16 residues in the CDR3. Germline CDR1 LGHNT, CDR2 FRNRAP.

V usage is TRBV6-5 and J usage is TRBJ2-2, with 9 bases lining up with TRBD1. The CDR3 runs 14 residues. With V trimmed by 7 bases and J by 3 bases, 3 bases remained unmatched. Germline V gene lookup returns CDR1 MNHEY and CDR2 SVGAGI. The CDR3 DNA sequence: TGTGCCAGCAAGGGACAGGGCGACACCGGGGAGCTGTTTTTT. Encoded protein: CASKGQGDTGELFF.

This chain joins TRBV4-3 and TRBJ2-5, with 12 bases fitting TRBD2. Unmatched junction bases numbered 6, after V lost 0 bases and J lost 4 bases. The germline V gene has CDR1 LGHNA and CDR2 YSLEER. The CDR3 covers 17 residues. Here the CDR3 DNA reads TGCGCCAGCAGCCAAGACCCCGGACTAGCGGGATCAGAGACCCAGTACTTC. This translates into CASSQDPGLAGSETQYF.

As to this clone: Other DNA sequences in this sample translate to the same CDR3. The gene calls are TRBV6-1 and TRBJ1-2, with a possible D match to TRBD1 (5 bases). Germline V gene sequence: CDR1 MNHNS, CDR2 SASEGT. The V end was cut by 0 bases, the J end by 6 bases, with 11 bases between. The CDR3 spans 14 residues. DNA for the CDR3: TGTGCCAGCAGTGAAGCGCTTCGAGGGGATGGCTACACCTTC. Its translation: CASSEALRGDGYTF.